The 17 T cell receptor beta chains below were found in one sample sequenced in a study of blood T cell repertoires in COVID-19. Sequencing used immunoSEQ multiplex PCR; TCRdb keeps in-frame clones, though not all of them. The table has 120,000 or so clones, around three quarters seen once. Sequenced sample: peripheral blood. The source is a woman between 65 and 79 years old with acute or convalescent COVID-19.

This clone was detected only once. The V and J genes are TRBV6-5 and TRBJ2-7; TRBD1 aligns across 10 bases. Germline CDR1 reads MNHEY; CDR2 reads SVGAGI. The V segment lost 2 bases and the J segment 2 bases; nucleotides outside the gene matches: 0. This CDR3 comprises 14 residues. The CDR3 DNA reads as TGTGCCAGCAGTTACGGGACAGGGGCCTACGAGCAGTACTTC. It encodes CASSYGTGAYEQYF.

In nucleotides, the CDR3 is TGCGCCAGCAGGCAAATAGATAGCAATCAGCCCCAGCATTTT. Translation gives CASRQIDSNQPQHF. The chain carries TRBV10-2 and TRBJ1-5; unclear D gene. Germline assignment: CDR1 WSHSY and CDR2 SAAADI. The CDR3 sequence is 14 residues long. Trimming removed 6 bases from V and 0 bases from J, with 9 bases in between.

The V gene is TRBV28, the J gene TRBJ2-3; perhaps TRBD1 as D (5 bases). With 4 bases removed from V and 0 bases from J, the gap between germline ends came to 8 bases. CDR1 and CDR2 (germline): MDHEN, SYDVKM. The CDR3 is 14 amino acids. The DNA for the CDR3 is TGTGCCAGCAGTTGGGGCGGTAGCACAGATACGCAGTATTTT. It translates to CASSWGGSTDTQYF.

This sequence joins TRBV12-1 and TRBJ1-5. TRBV12-1 is assigned pseudogene status. There are 16 residues in the CDR3. CDR3 sequence: CASSFAVRGNNQPQHF. CDR3 DNA sequence: TGTGCCAGCAGCTTTGCGGTTCGGGGGAACAATCAGCCCCAGCATTTT.

The chain recombines TRBV6-5 with TRBJ1-2, with TRBD1 matching 10 bases. This CDR3 has 14 amino acids. Germline V gene lookup returns CDR1 MNHEY and CDR2 SVGAGI. Trimming took 2 bases from V and 7 from J; bases not matched to a gene: 4. CDR3 bases: TGTGCCAGCAGTTACGTGACAGGGGGCTTTGGCTACACCTTC. Translating gives CASSYVTGGFGYTF.

A note on this clone: At one boundary the junction diverges from the germline segment, which might be a read error. The gene calls are TRBV28 and TRBJ1-6; D uncertain. The length of the CDR3 is 14 residues. In germline, CDR1 is MDHEN, CDR2 SYDVKM. For the CDR3, the DNA is TGTGCCAGCAGACCACCGGGTGGAGGAGGTGTTTTAGGGTTT. The encoded protein is CASRPPGGGGVLGF.

This clone was picked up one time. This rearrangement joins TRBV3-1 (or the pseudogene TRBV3-2) to TRBJ1-2, with D perhaps TRBD1 (5 bases). V shed 1 base and J shed 6 bases, with 12 bases lying between them. Germline loops: CDR1 LGHDT, CDR2 YNNKEL (reference sequence). This CDR3 contains 14 residues. CDR3 DNA: TGTGCCAGCAGCCAAGCCCCCAGGGCGCATGGCTACACCTTC. It yields the protein CASSQAPRAHGYTF.

This chain connects TRBV19 to TRBJ1-1; D not resolved. The CDR3 consists of 15 residues. In germline, CDR1 is LNHDA, CDR2 SQIVND (reference sequence). Trimming cost V 7 bases and J 4 bases, with 19 bases left between them. This CDR3 reads CASTSSSRRGTEAFF. The CDR3, as DNA: TGTGCCAGTACCTCCTCTTCCCGGCGGGGCACTGAAGCTTTCTTT.

The chain couples TRBV2 to TRBJ2-7, with 7 bases identical to TRBD1. The J segment lost 0 bases and the V segment lost 3 bases, leaving 14 bases of the junction unmatched. The CDR3 loop spans 18 amino acids. Per the germline V gene, CDR1 is SNHLY and CDR2 is FYNNEI. The CDR3 DNA sequence: TGTGCCAGCAGTGACGGTCCTTACAGGGGCCAATTCTCCTACGAGCAGTACTTC. Amino acids: CASSDGPYRGQFSYEQYF. Variable domain in full (rest from reference TRBV2 and TRBJ2-7): EPEVTQTPSHQVTQMGQEVILRCVPISNHLYFYWYRQILGQKVEFLVSFYNNEISEKSEIFDDQFSVERPDGSNFTLKIRSTKLEDSAMYFCASSDGPYRGQFSYEQYFGPGTRLTVT.

J is TRBJ2-1 and V is TRBV29-1; TRBD2 is a possible D gene (6 bases). V gave up 4 bases and J gave up 2 bases, with 12 bases separating them. This CDR3 contains 14 residues. Germline lookup yields CDR1 SQVTM and CDR2 ANQGSEA. CDR3 sequence reads: CSVVGGGAYNEQFF. In DNA form, the CDR3 reads TGCAGCGTTGTTGGCGGCGGGGCCTACAATGAGCAGTTCTTC.

V gene TRBV27 combines with J gene TRBJ1-2; D call uncertain. CDR3 size: 15 residues. Trimming removed 3 bases from V and 4 bases from J, with 15 bases in between. CDR1 is MNHEY, CDR2 SMNVEV, per germline (reference sequence). The CDR3 sequence: CASSLSLPGGYGYTF. CDR3 nucleotide sequence: TGTGCCAGCAGTTTGAGCCTTCCCGGCGGCTATGGCTACACCTTC.

This rearrangement joins TRBV20-1 to TRBJ2-5, with D possibly matching TRBD2 (6 bases). The CDR3 runs to 14 residues. With 3 bases removed from V and 5 bases from J, the gap between germline ends came to 16 bases. CDR1 is DFQATT, CDR2 SNEGSKA, per germline (reference sequence). The CDR3 region has the DNA TGCAGTGCTAGTGTTCGATTACTAGCCGAGACCCAGTACTTC. It yields the protein CSASVRLLAETQYF.

The J gene is TRBJ2-1, the V gene TRBV19; D is perhaps TRBD2 (5 bases). CDR3 length: 13 amino acids. The germline V and J ends were trimmed by 9 bases and 9 bases, with 18 bases remaining between them. CDR1 is LNHDA, CDR2 SQIVND, per germline (reference sequence). CDR3 sequence: CASRQLVGGEQFF. CDR3 bases: TGTGCCAGCAGACAACTAGTTGGAGGTGAGCAGTTCTTC.

The gene calls are TRBV2 and TRBJ2-3, with D possibly TRBD1 on 6 matching bases. The CDR3 consists of 16 residues. The ends were cut back, 4 bases at V and 2 bases at J, with 16 bases in the middle. The germline CDR1 and CDR2 sequences are SNHLY and FYNNEI. In DNA form, the CDR3 reads TGTGCCAGCAGTGTATCCGGGACACCGATCACAGATACGCAGTATTTT. Translation: CASSVSGTPITDTQYF.

The rearrangement joins TRBV28 to TRBJ2-2, with 12 bases lining up with TRBD2. The CDR3 is 16 amino acids. Germline V CDR1 and CDR2: MDHEN, SYDVKM. After removal of 3 bases from V and 6 bases from J, the junction contained 5 bases not matched to a gene. CDR3 sequence: CASSFLAGGPAGELFF. The CDR3 DNA is TGTGCCAGCAGTTTCCTAGCGGGAGGGCCAGCCGGGGAGCTGTTTTTT.

The J gene is TRBJ2-5, the V gene TRBV5-4, with D possibly matching TRBD1 (6 bases). V shed 1 base and J shed 4 bases, with 11 bases lying between them. The length of the CDR3 is 14 residues. Germline V gene sequence: CDR1 SGHNT, CDR2 YYREEE (reference sequence). The chain's CDR3 is CASSLQGLGETQYF. DNA of the CDR3: TGTGCCAGCAGCTTGCAGGGGCTTGGAGAGACCCAGTACTTC.

The chain combines TRBV10-3 with TRBJ2-7; 11 bases agree with TRBD1. The CDR3 spans 16 residues. CDR1 is ENHRY and CDR2 is SYGVKD in the germline V gene. Unmatched junction bases numbered 11, after V lost 4 bases and J lost 6 bases. The CDR3 nucleotides are TGTGCCATCAGTGCGGACAGGGGGCCCGCTCAGAGCGAGCAGTACTTC. Its protein is CAISADRGPAQSEQYF.